This T cell receptor beta chain was observed in a study of T-cell memory formation after mild COVID-19. Study at large: TCR clusters were largely donor specific. Regarding the study as a whole: Clones contracting over day 15 to 85 were CD4/CD8 balanced, with later expanders leaning CD4+.

5'RACE, which relied on constant-segment primers, yielded TCR alpha and TCR beta cDNA libraries carrying sample barcodes and UMIs. MiXCR, applied by TCRdb to the 5' RACE reads, yields one record per CDR3 protein. The sample has over 500,000 distinct CDR3 sequences; 17% are singletons. The trim removed 0 bases at V and 7 bases at J, leaving 10 bases unmatched. Germline V gene lookup returns CDR1 DFQATT and CDR2 SNEGSKA (reference sequence). The CDR3 is 18 amino acids. With regard to this clonotype: The antigen remains unidentified.

The sequence was obtained from an adult woman who had mild COVID-19 (a few samples of this study predate the infection). Cell type and time point are not known. The chain has TRBV20-1 and TRBJ2-3; 16 bases match TRBD2. The sample was PBMCs or a T cell subset sorted from them (not recorded which). This chain's CDR3 is CSARDPGLAGGPWYTQYF. CDR3 nucleotides: TGCAGTGCTAGAGATCCGGGACTAGCGGGGGGGCCCTGGTATACGCAGTATTTT.